The 21 T cell receptor beta chains given below trace back to one sample, sequenced in a study of regulatory T cells in long-lasting Graves disease. Arm-PCR of CDR3 regions and iRepertoire HTBI primers were the basis on which TCR beta libraries were built. TCRdb redid the calling of the multiplex PCR reads with MiXCR, one entry per CDR3 protein. The sample shows 550,000 or so distinct CDR3 sequences, about 12% of them seen only once. Time point defined: newly diagnosed GD, antithyroid drugs for less than 3 months. Isolated PBMC RNA provided the starting material for the TCR library. These data also formed part of another study, on T cells in Graves' hyperthyroidism and ophthalmopathy.

This sample comprised peripheral blood mononuclear cells (PBMCs), obtained at new diagnosis, from a patient treated with antithyroid drugs. The receptors originated from a woman aged 25 to 39 with Graves disease.

This clonotype was counted at least ten times. The chain uses TRBV9 and TRBJ1-2, with TRBD1 as a possible D gene (5 bases). The CDR3 length is 14 residues. Germline CDR1 is SGDLS and CDR2 is YYNGEE. The ends were cut back, 0 bases at V and 8 bases at J, with 14 bases in the middle. The CDR3 loop is CASSVGPGPSGYTF. Here the CDR3 DNA reads TGTGCCAGCAGCGTAGGTCCGGGGCCCTCGGGCTACACCTTC.

This clonotype came up many times. The gene calls are TRBV5-1 and TRBJ1-1; 9 positions match TRBD1. Germline lookup yields CDR1 SGHRS and CDR2 YFSETQ. Trimming removed 1 base from V and 11 bases from J; junction bases left unmatched: 12. This CDR3 is built from 15 residues. The CDR3 loop is CASSLIPGQGLEAFF. The CDR3 nucleotides read TGCGCCAGCAGCTTGATTCCGGGACAGGGCCTTGAGGCTTTCTTT.

Worth noting for this clonotype: A much larger clone lies one base from this, so it may be a read error. The rearrangement links TRBV24-1 to TRBJ2-3; 7 bases line up with TRBD2. Germline V gene sequence: CDR1 KGHDR, CDR2 SFDVKD. This CDR3 region has 15 residues. The DNA for the CDR3 is TGTGCCGCCAGTGATCCTAGCGGACGCACAGATACGCAGTATTTT. Translating it yields CAASDPSGRTDTQYF.

This clonotype occurred many times. The chain is built from TRBV27 and TRBJ2-6; D is uncertain. The V gene's germline CDR1 is MNHEY and CDR2 SMNVEV (reference sequence). This CDR3 contains 17 residues. V lost 5 bases to trimming and J lost 0 bases, with 14 bases between them. CDR3 coding DNA: TGTGCCAGCAGTCAAGACGGAATGGACTCTGGGGCCAACGTCCTGACTTTC. Protein: CASSQDGMDSGANVLTF.

J is TRBJ1-3 and V is TRBV6-5; D not certain. There are 16 residues in the CDR3. V was clipped by 0 bases and J by 0 bases, with 9 bases between them. Germline CDR1 and CDR2: MNHEY and SVGAGI. The CDR3 spells CASSYSGPNSGNTIYF. In DNA, the CDR3 is TGTGCCAGCAGTTACTCGGGCCCAAACTCTGGAAACACCATATATTTT.

This clonotype was observed once. The rearrangement joins TRBV11-2 to TRBJ1-3; possibly TRBD1 for D (5 bases). The V gene's germline CDR1 is SGHAT and CDR2 FQNNGV. V lost 4 bases to trimming and J lost 0 bases, with 10 bases between them. CDR3 length: 15 residues. This CDR3 is CASSWGPYSGNTIYF. The CDR3 DNA sequence: TGTGCCAGCAGCTGGGGACCGTACTCTGGAAACACCATATATTTT.

The V gene is TRBV10-1, the J gene TRBJ2-5; 12 bases align to TRBD1. The DNA end is more similar to TRBJ2-1, so the J call may be wrong. This CDR3 is 18 amino acids long. Germline loops: CDR1 WNHNN, CDR2 SYGVQD (reference sequence). CDR3 DNA sequence: TGCGCCAGCAGTTCCGGGACAGGGGGCAGCGGGAGGGCCTCTGAGCAGTTCTTC. It yields the protein CASSSGTGGSGRASEQFF.

This clonotype was counted many times. The V call is TRBV20-1, the J call TRBJ1-6; D uncertain. This CDR3 comprises 11 residues. The V gene's germline CDR1 is DFQATT and CDR2 SNEGSKA (reference sequence). The ends were cut back, 3 bases at V and 13 bases at J, with 10 bases in the middle. The CDR3 nucleotides are TGCAGTGCTAGTGGTCCCACGCCCCTCCACTTT. Encoded protein: CSASGPTPLHF.

This clonotype appeared a few times. An end of the junction differs from the germline gene, which may be a read error. The chain uses TRBV29-1 and TRBJ2-1, with TRBD1 matching 8 bases. The CDR3 is 14 residues long. Germline CDR1 reads SQVTM; CDR2 reads ANQGSEA. CDR3 in DNA: TGCAGCGTCCCGGACAGGGCGACCTACAATAAGCAGTTCTTC. It is translated as CSVPDRATYNKQFF.

This clonotype was detected many times. The rearrangement joins TRBV7-2 to TRBJ1-1; 10 bases fit TRBD1. Germline V gives CDR1 SGHTA, CDR2 FQGNSA. The trim removed 0 bases at V and 8 bases at J, leaving 3 bases unmatched. The length of the CDR3 is 14 residues. As DNA, the CDR3 is TGTGCCAGCAGCTTAGCCCCGGACAGGGGGGAAGCTTTCTTT. Protein product: CASSLAPDRGEAFF.

The table lists this clonotype with many counts. The chain couples TRBV2 to TRBJ1-1; 8 nucleotides line up with TRBD1. After removal of 5 bases from V and 6 bases from J, the junction contained 8 bases not matched to a gene. Looked up from germline, CDR1 is SNHLY and CDR2 is FYNNEI. The CDR3 has 14 residues. CDR3 residues: CASSLGQGGPEAFF. The CDR3 DNA follows: TGTGCCAGCAGTCTAGGACAGGGTGGACCTGAAGCTTTCTTT.

This clonotype was detected ten times or more. The V gene is TRBV2, the J gene TRBJ2-1; TRBD2 matches 12 bases. CDR3 length: 15 amino acids. Germline lookup yields CDR1 SNHLY and CDR2 FYNNEI. V shed 5 bases, J shed 9 bases, and the junction held 8 bases outside the gene matches. Here the CDR3 DNA reads TGTGCCAGCAGTAGGACTAGCGGGACCGTGGGTGAGCAGTTCTTC. It specifies CASSRTSGTVGEQFF.

The table lists this clonotype with a few counts. The chain links TRBV9 to TRBJ2-5, with a weak D call TRBD2 (5 bases). Germline-derived CDR1 and CDR2 are SGDLS and YYNGEE. The CDR3 loop spans 14 amino acids. Trimming pared 3 bases from V and 1 base from J, leaving 10 bases between. The CDR3 coding sequence is TGTGCCAGCAGCGCGAGCGGCGCCCAAGAGACCCAGTACTTC. Translating gives CASSASGAQETQYF.

Worth noting for this clonotype: This may come from a read error, since a much larger clone is one base off. The chain is built from TRBV18 and TRBJ2-3, with D possibly being TRBD1 (5 bases). From germline, CDR1 is KGHSH and CDR2 LQKENI. This CDR3 spans 16 amino acids. CDR3 sequence (DNA): TGTGCCAGCTCACCACTGGTCGCGGAAAGCACAGGTACGCAGTATTTT. This encodes CASSPLVAESTGTQYF.

This clonotype was observed at least ten times. The genes are TRBV5-5 and TRBJ1-6; D remains ambiguous. The V and J ends lost 4 bases and 0 bases respectively, with 17 bases between them. The germline gives CDR1 SGHKS, CDR2 YYEKEE (reference sequence). The CDR3 loop spans 18 amino acids. The CDR3 DNA sequence: TGTGCCAGCAGCCCTGTTCGGTGGAAGGGCTCCTATAATTCACCCCTCCACTTT. Encoded protein: CASSPVRWKGSYNSPLHF.

This clonotype was seen only a few times. The chain links TRBV13 to TRBJ2-3, with a tentative D call TRBD2 (6 bases). This CDR3 spans 13 amino acids. V lost 5 bases to trimming and J lost 4 bases, with 10 bases between them. CDR1 is PRHDT and CDR2 is FYEKMQ in the germline V gene (reference sequence). The CDR3 DNA sequence: TGTGCCAGCAGCGCGCGGGATTCAGATACGCAGTATTTT. Translating gives CASSARDSDTQYF.

This clonotype was recorded a few times. The rearrangement links TRBV7-9 to TRBJ2-3, with unresolved D. V shed 5 bases and J shed 1 base, with 7 bases lying between them. This CDR3 region has 13 residues. Germline CDR1 and CDR2: SEHNR and FQNEAQ (reference sequence). CDR3 DNA: TGTGCCAGCAGCGTAAGGCGCACAGATACGCAGTATTTT. Protein sequence: CASSVRRTDTQYF.

This clonotype was seen many times. The chain links TRBV7-2 to TRBJ1-5, with D possibly TRBD1 on 5 matching bases. The germline CDR1 and CDR2 sequences are SGHTA and FQGNSA. Trimming left V 5 bases short and J 6 bases short, with 20 bases between. This CDR3 is 16 amino acids long. This CDR3 is CASSPRTPGPGQPQHF. The CDR3 region has the DNA TGTGCCAGCAGCCCAAGGACACCGGGTCCAGGTCAGCCCCAGCATTTT.

This clonotype was observed at least ten times. The V call is TRBV10-3, the J call TRBJ2-7; D not certain. The CDR3 extends over 15 amino acids. V was shortened by 3 bases and J by 5 bases, with 17 bases between the two germline ends. The V gene's germline CDR1 is ENHRY and CDR2 SYGVKD. CDR3 sequence: CAISEGSWSADEQYF. The CDR3 DNA reads TGTGCCATCAGTGAAGGGTCCTGGAGTGCGGACGAGCAGTACTTC.

Concerning this clonotype: This sequence is one base from a far larger clone and is likely a read error. The gene calls are TRBV12-3 or TRBV12-4 and TRBJ1-5; D is unresolved. The CDR3 is 16 residues long. CDR3 sequence (DNA): TGTGCCAGCAGTGAAGTGGCTGTTGGTAGCAATCGGCCCCAGCATTTT. Its protein is CASSEVAVGSNRPQHF.

This clonotype occurred a few times. The chain couples TRBV19 to TRBJ2-3; D might be TRBD2 (6 bases). The CDR3 loop spans 14 amino acids. The germline V and J ends were trimmed by 7 bases and 3 bases, with 14 bases remaining between them. Germline assignment: CDR1 LNHDA and CDR2 SQIVND (reference sequence). The CDR3 DNA follows: TGTGCCAGTAACGAGGGGAGGAAGACAGATACGCAGTATTTT. Translation: CASNEGRKTDTQYF.